This TCR beta chain appears in the sequencing data of a study of shared clonotypes between healthy human individuals. The protocol was immunoSEQ multiplex PCR, while the TCRdb copy is restricted to in-frame clones and leaves out a portion. This sample carries 850,000 to 1,200,000 clones, about 75% of them seen once, and the ten largest clones take around 1.5%. The sample holds a few counts of this clone. Germline CDR1 is SGHDT and CDR2 is YYEEEE. The CDR3 has 14 residues. The ends were cut back, 4 bases at V and 6 bases at J, with 14 bases in the middle. Sequenced sample: memory CD4+ T cells sorted from blood. Stated subset: CD45RA-negative fraction. This clonotype was sampled from a man aged 18-30 years in good health. The chain is built from TRBV5-6 and TRBJ1-3; a weak D match, TRBD1 (6 bases). The CDR3 DNA sequence: TGTGCCAGCAGCCTAGGGGGGGTTGCAAACACCATATATTTT. It encodes CASSLGGVANTIYF. The whole variable domain, remainder taken from reference TRBV5-6 and TRBJ1-3, is DAGVTQSPTHLIKTRGQQVTLRCSPKSGHDTVSWYQQALGQGPQFIFQYYEEEERQRGNFPDRFSGHQFPNYSSELNVNALLLGDSALYLCASSLGGVANTIYFGEGSWLTVV.